The present entry profiles one TCR beta chain with its context. These data come from a study of blood T cell repertoires in COVID-19. On the study more broadly: Collection of acute and convalescent COVID-19 samples took place in the United States, Italy and Spain.

V lost 0 bases and J 3 bases, leaving 8 bases between the germline ends. Germline V CDR1 and CDR2: LGHNA, YNFKEQ. The CDR3 is 15 residues long. Assay used: immunoSEQ multiplex PCR; TCRdb lists only in-frame clones, some missing. The sample has about 240,000 clones, approximately 86% seen once. This chain links TRBV4-2 with TRBJ2-2; no definite D call. The receptor was isolated from a woman in her 30s with acute or convalescent COVID-19. Sequenced sample: peripheral blood. Here the CDR3 reads CASSQDDIYTGELFF. Here the CDR3 DNA reads TGTGCCAGCAGCCAAGATGACATCTACACCGGGGAGCTGTTTTTT.